This is a list of T cell receptor beta chains from one sample in a study of blood T cells in healthy people across ages. TCRdb analysed the 5' RACE reads with MiXCR anew, one entry per CDR3 protein. The sample carries roughly 2 million distinct CDR3 sequences, just under 50% recorded once. Sequenced: blood. These receptors came from a woman in her thirties or forties in good health. Each CDR3 is given with its conserved first and last residue. Fields, in order: V gene, clone size, J gene, D gene, CDR3 protein, CDR3 DNA. A D gene is named only where the DNA matches it firmly. Only some rows state a clone size, as once, few, many or a class for expanded clones.

v_call: TRBV7-3; clone_size: NA; j_call: TRBJ1-1; d_call: NA; cdr3_aa: CASRKTGQGGKAFF; cdr3_nt: TGTGCCAGCAGAAAAACGGGGCAGGGAGGGAAAGCTTTCTTT
v_call: TRBV10-2; clone_size: NA; j_call: TRBJ2-7; d_call: NA; cdr3_aa: CASSEIGGASYNEQYF; cdr3_nt: TGCGCCAGCAGTGAAATAGGGGGGGCGTCCTACAATGAGCAGTACTTC
v_call: TRBV6-1; clone_size: NA; j_call: TRBJ2-3; d_call: NA; cdr3_aa: CASCPNGRDTDTQYF; cdr3_nt: TGTGCCAGCTGCCCGAATGGCAGGGACACAGATACGCAGTATTTT
v_call: TRBV7-2; clone_size: few; j_call: TRBJ2-1; d_call: NA; cdr3_aa: CASSLGRGVNEQFF; cdr3_nt: TGTGCCAGCAGCTTAGGTAGGGGCGTAAATGAGCAGTTCTTC
v_call: TRBV5-1; clone_size: NA; j_call: TRBJ2-1; d_call: NA; cdr3_aa: CASSFSANEQFF; cdr3_nt: TGCGCCAGCAGCTTTAGCGCCAATGAGCAGTTCTTC
v_call: TRBV4-2; clone_size: NA; j_call: TRBJ2-7; d_call: NA; cdr3_aa: CASSQGDLYEQYF; cdr3_nt: TGTGCCAGCAGCCAGGGGGACCTCTACGAGCAGTACTTC
v_call: TRBV5-1; clone_size: NA; j_call: TRBJ2-7; d_call: NA; cdr3_aa: CASSYSGRTSYEQYF; cdr3_nt: TGCGCCAGCAGCTACTCAGGGAGGACCAGTTACGAGCAGTACTTC
v_call: TRBV7-2; clone_size: NA; j_call: TRBJ2-1; d_call: NA; cdr3_aa: CASSLSGAAFNEQFF; cdr3_nt: TGTGCCAGCAGCTTATCGGGGGCGGCATTCAATGAGCAGTTCTTC
v_call: TRBV7-2; clone_size: few; j_call: TRBJ2-1; d_call: NA; cdr3_aa: CASSVMPGSYNEQFF; cdr3_nt: TGTGCCAGCAGCGTCATGCCCGGGTCCTACAATGAGCAGTTCTTC
v_call: TRBV7-2; clone_size: NA; j_call: TRBJ2-5; d_call: TRBD2; cdr3_aa: CASSAGLAGGQRTQYF; cdr3_nt: TGTGCCAGCAGCGCGGGACTAGCGGGGGGGCAACGGACCCAGTACTTC
v_call: TRBV15; clone_size: NA; j_call: TRBJ2-7; d_call: TRBD1; cdr3_aa: CATSTLGRGNSYEQYF; cdr3_nt: TGTGCCACCAGCACCCTCGGCAGGGGGAACTCCTACGAGCAGTACTTC
v_call: TRBV20-1; clone_size: few; j_call: TRBJ2-7; d_call: TRBD1; cdr3_aa: CSAPGTGGAFGEQYF; cdr3_nt: TGCAGTGCTCCCGGGACAGGGGGCGCGTTTGGCGAGCAGTACTTC
v_call: TRBV20-1; clone_size: few; j_call: TRBJ1-2; d_call: NA; cdr3_aa: CSARDAFSARNYGYTF; cdr3_nt: TGCAGTGCTAGAGATGCGTTTTCGGCCCGTAACTATGGCTACACCTTC
v_call: TRBV3-1; clone_size: few; j_call: TRBJ2-7; d_call: NA; cdr3_aa: CASSQDPSIDEQYF; cdr3_nt: TGTGCCAGCAGCCAAGATCCCAGTATCGACGAGCAGTACTTC
v_call: TRBV6-6; clone_size: NA; j_call: TRBJ1-2; d_call: NA; cdr3_aa: CASSRGTWGAYGYTF; cdr3_nt: TGTGCCAGCAGTAGGGGGACATGGGGGGCCTATGGCTACACCTTC
v_call: TRBV28; clone_size: few; j_call: TRBJ2-1; d_call: TRBD1; cdr3_aa: CASSSPGQVLNEQFF; cdr3_nt: TGTGCCAGCAGTTCACCGGGACAGGTGCTCAATGAGCAGTTCTTC
v_call: TRBV7-2; clone_size: NA; j_call: TRBJ2-7; d_call: TRBD2; cdr3_aa: CASSLISSGAYEQYF; cdr3_nt: TGTGCCAGCAGCTTAATAAGTAGCGGGGCTTACGAGCAGTACTTC
v_call: TRBV6-2/TRBV6-3; clone_size: NA; j_call: TRBJ2-1; d_call: TRBD1; cdr3_aa: CASRPGQGSSNEQFF; cdr3_nt: TGTGCCAGCAGGCCGGGACAGGGAAGTAGCAATGAGCAGTTCTTC
v_call: TRBV20-1; clone_size: few; j_call: TRBJ2-3; d_call: TRBD2; cdr3_aa: CSARKLAGEPRDTQYF; cdr3_nt: TGCAGTGCTAGGAAATTAGCGGGGGAGCCCAGGGATACGCAGTATTTT
v_call: TRBV20-1; clone_size: NA; j_call: TRBJ1-5; d_call: NA; cdr3_aa: CSARSAIGQPQHF; cdr3_nt: TGCAGTGCTAGGTCGGCCATCGGGCAGCCCCAGCATTTT
v_call: TRBV20-1; clone_size: few; j_call: TRBJ2-7; d_call: NA; cdr3_aa: CSAKALFRTSSYNEQYF; cdr3_nt: TGCAGTGCTAAGGCCCTATTTCGGACCAGCTCCTACAATGAGCAGTACTTC
v_call: TRBV12-3/TRBV12-4; clone_size: few; j_call: TRBJ2-7; d_call: NA; cdr3_aa: CASSLKQGGPYEQYF; cdr3_nt: TGTGCCAGCAGTTTAAAGCAGGGGGGACCCTACGAGCAGTACTTC
v_call: TRBV20-1; clone_size: NA; j_call: TRBJ1-1; d_call: NA; cdr3_aa: CSARESRRENTEAFF; cdr3_nt: TGCAGTGCTAGAGAGTCTAGGAGGGAAAACACTGAAGCTTTCTTT
v_call: TRBV9; clone_size: NA; j_call: TRBJ2-7; d_call: NA; cdr3_aa: CASSVAREGGYEQYF; cdr3_nt: TGTGCCAGCAGCGTAGCAAGGGAAGGTGGGTACGAGCAGTACTTC
v_call: TRBV4-3; clone_size: few; j_call: TRBJ2-3; d_call: NA; cdr3_aa: CASSQGGTDTDTQYF; cdr3_nt: TGCGCCAGCAGCCAAGGTGGGACTGACACAGATACGCAGTATTTT
v_call: TRBV7-2; clone_size: many; j_call: TRBJ2-3; d_call: NA; cdr3_aa: CASSLPGRTDTQYF; cdr3_nt: TGTGCCAGCAGTTTACCGGGTCGCACAGATACGCAGTATTTT
v_call: TRBV6-1; clone_size: NA; j_call: TRBJ1-5; d_call: NA; cdr3_aa: CASSHRVGTDNSNQPQHF; cdr3_nt: TGTGCCAGCAGCCACAGAGTCGGGACCGATAATAGCAATCAGCCCCAGCATTTT
v_call: TRBV11-3; clone_size: NA; j_call: TRBJ1-6; d_call: NA; cdr3_aa: CASSPGRPLHF; cdr3_nt: TGTGCCAGCAGCCCGGGTAGGCCCCTCCACTTT